These T cell receptor beta chains were read from a single sample in a study of blood T cell repertoires in COVID-19. Method: immunoSEQ multiplex PCR; TCRdb's copy keeps in-frame clones and lacks some. The sample includes approximately 82,000 clones, 85% to 95% seen only once; the top ten take under 7.5%. The source material was peripheral blood. These receptor sequences come from a woman in her fifties or sixties with active COVID-19. CDR3s leave out the opening cysteine and the closing phenylalanine or tryptophan. The order of the fields is J gene, V gene, CDR3 protein.

TRBJ2-5 TRBV7-9 ASSPGLAGAVGETQY
TRBJ2-1 TRBV12-3/TRBV12-4 ASSLSGRVL
TRBJ1-5 TRBV5-4 AIPSSERNQPQH
TRBJ1-3 TRBV6-2/TRBV6-3 ASSTRGNTIY
TRBJ2-1 TRBV11-3 ASSRGGSSYNEQF
TRBJ2-7 TRBV4-2 ASSQGEVLSSYEQY
TRBJ2-7 TRBV5-1 ASSLQPGQGAQEQY
TRBJ1-2 TRBV4-1 ASRSWTGDYGYT
TRBJ1-2 TRBV5-6 ASSLDRAISGYT
TRBJ2-7 TRBV24-1 ATSDTGTGEVVEGLYGQY
TRBJ1-2 TRBV28 ASSVQEYGYT
TRBJ2-5 TRBV6-5 ASSYRGHSGETQY
TRBJ1-1 TRBV3-1/TRBV3-2 ASSQGIPASEAF
TRBJ1-5 TRBV28 ASIIGQGHYQPQH
TRBJ2-5 TRBV10-3 AISESGGEETQY
TRBJ2-1 TRBV24-1 ATSDDSNNEQF
TRBJ2-2 TRBV10-2 ASRQGALSAGELF
TRBJ1-6 TRBV2 ASSEPNYSPLH
TRBJ1-2 TRBV18 ASSTGTEHGYT
TRBJ2-3 TRBV6-5 ARSQGAGDTQY
TRBJ1-6 TRBV19 ASSIGQGVSSYNSPLH
TRBJ1-2 TRBV24-1 ATSWSGFHYGYT
TRBJ1-6 TRBV5-4 ASSHVRGPTWNSPLH
TRBJ2-6 TRBV5-4 ASSFFRRLGANVLT
TRBJ2-1 TRBV20-1 SASSGHEQF
TRBJ1-2 TRBV7-2 ASSLGGQGIDYGYT
TRBJ2-7 TRBV21-1 ASTYGTGAYEQY
TRBJ2-6 TRBV7-3 ASSLYSGSGANVLT
TRBJ2-2 TRBV6-6 ASRSGTTGELF
TRBJ1-5 TRBV5-1 ASSPGTAYSNQPQH
TRBJ2-6 TRBV6-6 ASSPDGVAGGANVLT
TRBJ2-3 TRBV5-1 ASSDGTSGSPDTQY
TRBJ2-7 TRBV27 ASAPLGGSYEQY
TRBJ2-5 TRBV29-1 SVAYRGRGETQY
TRBJ1-4 TRBV5-8 ASSTQDLANEKLF
TRBJ2-5 TRBV30 AWSVVRETQY
TRBJ2-1 TRBV24-1 ATSSWVGDEQF
TRBJ2-1 TRBV19 ASSKATGVDNEQF
TRBJ2-3 TRBV9 ASNPLPGTDTQY
TRBJ2-2 TRBV9 ASSSVAGAPNTGELF
TRBJ2-7 TRBV7-6 ASSAGTSGTYEQY
TRBJ1-5 TRBV2 ASREIGVSNQPQH
TRBJ2-3 TRBV11-3 ASSLLLAGTDTQY
TRBJ2-7 TRBV9 ASSVTPGTSGGEQY
TRBJ2-1 TRBV4-1 ASSQGVQRNYNEQF
TRBJ2-1 TRBV6-2/TRBV6-3 ASSSPRDRSRREQF
TRBJ1-6 TRBV5-1 ASSLNPPGGGNSPLH
TRBJ1-4 TRBV20-1 SASSRMSEKLF